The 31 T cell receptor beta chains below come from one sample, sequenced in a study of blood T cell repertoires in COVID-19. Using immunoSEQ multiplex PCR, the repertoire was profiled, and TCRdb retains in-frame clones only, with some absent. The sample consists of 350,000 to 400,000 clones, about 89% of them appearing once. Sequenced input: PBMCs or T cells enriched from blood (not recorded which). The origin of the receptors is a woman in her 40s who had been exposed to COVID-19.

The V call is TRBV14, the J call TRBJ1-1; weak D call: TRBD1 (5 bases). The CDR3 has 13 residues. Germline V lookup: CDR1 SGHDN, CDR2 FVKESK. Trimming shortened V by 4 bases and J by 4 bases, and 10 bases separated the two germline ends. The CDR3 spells CASSPTAPTEAFF. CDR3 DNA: TGTGCCAGCAGCCCGACAGCCCCCACTGAAGCTTTCTTT. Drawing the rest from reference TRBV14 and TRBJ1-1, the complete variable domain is EAGVTQFPSHSVIEKGQTVTLRCDPISGHDNLYWYRRVMGKEIKFLLHFVKESKQDESGMPNNRFLAERTGGTYSTLKVQPAELEDSGVYFCASSPTAPTEAFFGQGTRLTVV.

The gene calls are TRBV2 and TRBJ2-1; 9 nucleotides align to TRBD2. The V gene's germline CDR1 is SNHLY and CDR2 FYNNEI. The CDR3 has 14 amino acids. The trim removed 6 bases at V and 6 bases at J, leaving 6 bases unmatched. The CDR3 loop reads CASRQLAGINEQFF. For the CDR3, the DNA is TGTGCCAGCAGGCAGCTAGCGGGAATCAATGAGCAGTTCTTC.

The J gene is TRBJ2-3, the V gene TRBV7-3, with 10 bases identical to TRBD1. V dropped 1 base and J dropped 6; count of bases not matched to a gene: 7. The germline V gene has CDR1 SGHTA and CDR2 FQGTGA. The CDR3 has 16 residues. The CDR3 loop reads CASSLNPPGQGDTQYF. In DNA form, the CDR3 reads TGTGCCAGCAGCTTAAATCCCCCGGGACAGGGGGATACGCAGTATTTT.

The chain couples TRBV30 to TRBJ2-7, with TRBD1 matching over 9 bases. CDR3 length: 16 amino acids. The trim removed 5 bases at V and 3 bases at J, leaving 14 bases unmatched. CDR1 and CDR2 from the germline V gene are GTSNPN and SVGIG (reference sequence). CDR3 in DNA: TGTGCCTGGCGGCGCCAACCATACAGGGGGCTCTACGAGCAGTACTTC. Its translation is CAWRRQPYRGLYEQYF.

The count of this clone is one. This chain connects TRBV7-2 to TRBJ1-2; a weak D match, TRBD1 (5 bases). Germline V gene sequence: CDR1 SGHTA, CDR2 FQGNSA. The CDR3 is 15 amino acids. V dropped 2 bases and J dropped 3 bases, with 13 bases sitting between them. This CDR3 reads CASSLRPGQHYGYTF. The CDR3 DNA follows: TGTGCCAGCAGCTTACGTCCAGGACAACACTATGGCTACACCTTC.

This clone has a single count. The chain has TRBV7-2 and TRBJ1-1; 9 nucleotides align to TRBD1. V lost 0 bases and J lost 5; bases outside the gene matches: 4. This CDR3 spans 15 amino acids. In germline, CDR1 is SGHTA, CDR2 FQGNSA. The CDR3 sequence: CASSLAGQGGTEAFF. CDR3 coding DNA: TGTGCCAGCAGCTTAGCGGGACAGGGTGGGACTGAAGCTTTCTTT.

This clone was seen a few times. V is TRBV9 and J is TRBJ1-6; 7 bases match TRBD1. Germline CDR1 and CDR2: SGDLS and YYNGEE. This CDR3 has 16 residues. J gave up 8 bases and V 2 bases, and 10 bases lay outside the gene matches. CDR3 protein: CASSVAGQLLDSPLHF. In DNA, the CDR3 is TGTGCCAGCAGCGTTGCGGGACAGCTCTTGGATTCACCCCTCCACTTT.

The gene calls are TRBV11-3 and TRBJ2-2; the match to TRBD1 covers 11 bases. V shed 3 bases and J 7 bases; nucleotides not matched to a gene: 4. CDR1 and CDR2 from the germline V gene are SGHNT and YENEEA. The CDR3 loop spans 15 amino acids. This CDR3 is CASSLDRGRDGELFF. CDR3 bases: TGTGCCAGCAGCTTGGACAGGGGGCGAGACGGGGAGCTGTTTTTT.

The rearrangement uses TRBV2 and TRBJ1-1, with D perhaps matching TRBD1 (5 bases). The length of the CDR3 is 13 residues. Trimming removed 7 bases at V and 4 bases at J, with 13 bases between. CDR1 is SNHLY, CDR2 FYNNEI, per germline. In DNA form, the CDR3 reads TGTGCCAGCATGGACACACTGGGCACTGAAGCTTTCTTT. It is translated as CASMDTLGTEAFF. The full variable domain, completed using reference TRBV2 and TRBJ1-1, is EPEVTQTPSHQVTQMGQEVILRCVPISNHLYFYWYRQILGQKVEFLVSFYNNEISEKSEIFDDQFSVERPDGSNFTLKIRSTKLEDSAMYFCASMDTLGTEAFFGQGTRLTVV.

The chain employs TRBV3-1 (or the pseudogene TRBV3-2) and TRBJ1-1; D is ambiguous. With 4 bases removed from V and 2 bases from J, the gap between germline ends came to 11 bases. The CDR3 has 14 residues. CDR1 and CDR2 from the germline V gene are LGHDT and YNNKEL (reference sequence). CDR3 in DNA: TGTGCCAGCAGCCGTGGACGGGGTAACACTGAAGCTTTCTTT. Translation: CASSRGRGNTEAFF.

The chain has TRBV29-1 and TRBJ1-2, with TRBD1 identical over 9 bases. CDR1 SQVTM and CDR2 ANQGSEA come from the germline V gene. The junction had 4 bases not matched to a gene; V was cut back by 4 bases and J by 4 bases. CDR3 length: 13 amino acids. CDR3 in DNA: TGCAGCGTTGTACAGGGGGCTCTCTATGGCTACACCTTC. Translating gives CSVVQGALYGYTF.

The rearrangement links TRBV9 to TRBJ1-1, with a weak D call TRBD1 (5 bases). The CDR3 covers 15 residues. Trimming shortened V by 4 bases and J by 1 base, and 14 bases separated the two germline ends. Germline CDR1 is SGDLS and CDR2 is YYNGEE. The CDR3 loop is CASSSGGEWNTEAFF. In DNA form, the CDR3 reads TGTGCCAGCAGCTCTGGGGGGGAATGGAACACTGAAGCTTTCTTT.

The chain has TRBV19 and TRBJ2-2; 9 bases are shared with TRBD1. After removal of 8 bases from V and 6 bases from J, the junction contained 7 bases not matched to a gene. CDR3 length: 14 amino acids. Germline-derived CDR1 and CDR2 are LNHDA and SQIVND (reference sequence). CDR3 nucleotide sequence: TGTGCCAGTGTCCGACAGGGGGAGGCCGGGGAGCTGTTTTTT. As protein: CASVRQGEAGELFF. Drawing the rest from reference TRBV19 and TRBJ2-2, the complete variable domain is DGGITQSPKYLFRKEGQNVTLSCEQNLNHDAMYWYRQDPGQGLRLIYYSQIVNDFQKGDIAEGYSVSREKKESFPLTVTSAQKNPTAFYLCASVRQGEAGELFFGEGSRLTVL.

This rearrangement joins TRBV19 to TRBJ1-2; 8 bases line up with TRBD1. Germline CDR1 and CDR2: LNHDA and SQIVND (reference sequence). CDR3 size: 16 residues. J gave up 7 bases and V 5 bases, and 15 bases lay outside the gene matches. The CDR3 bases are TGTGCCAGTAGTGGTGCCCTAGGGACAGGACTATTTGGCTACACCTTC. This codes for CASSGALGTGLFGYTF.

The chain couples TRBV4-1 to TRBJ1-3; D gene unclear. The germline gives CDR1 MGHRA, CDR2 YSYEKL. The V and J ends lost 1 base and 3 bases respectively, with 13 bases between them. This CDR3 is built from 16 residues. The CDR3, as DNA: TGCGCCAGCAGCCAAGGAGATATCCGATTTGGAAACACCATATATTTT. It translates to CASSQGDIRFGNTIYF.

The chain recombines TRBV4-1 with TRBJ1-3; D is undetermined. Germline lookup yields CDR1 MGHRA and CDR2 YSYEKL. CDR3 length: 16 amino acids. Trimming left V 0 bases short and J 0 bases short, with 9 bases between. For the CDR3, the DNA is TGCGCCAGCAGCCAAGATCATGCGGTCTCTGGAAACACCATATATTTT. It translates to CASSQDHAVSGNTIYF.

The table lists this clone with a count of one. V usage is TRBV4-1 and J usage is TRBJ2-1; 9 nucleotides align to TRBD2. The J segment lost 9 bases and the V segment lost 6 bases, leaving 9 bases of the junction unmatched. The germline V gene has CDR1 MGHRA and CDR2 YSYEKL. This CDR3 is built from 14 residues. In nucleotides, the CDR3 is TGCGCCAGCAGTATAGCGGGAGCCCGGGGTGAGCAGTTCTTC. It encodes CASSIAGARGEQFF.

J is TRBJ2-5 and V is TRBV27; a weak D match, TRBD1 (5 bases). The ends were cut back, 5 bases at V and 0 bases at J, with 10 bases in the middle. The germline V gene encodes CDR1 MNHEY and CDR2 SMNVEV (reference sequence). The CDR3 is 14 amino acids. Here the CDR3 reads CASSPNRYQETQYF. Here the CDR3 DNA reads TGTGCCAGCAGTCCTAACAGGTACCAAGAGACCCAGTACTTC.

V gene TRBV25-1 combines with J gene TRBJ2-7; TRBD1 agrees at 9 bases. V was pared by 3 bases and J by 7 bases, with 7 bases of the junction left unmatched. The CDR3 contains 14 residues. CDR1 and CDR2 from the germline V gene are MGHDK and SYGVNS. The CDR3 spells CASSDDRGVREQYF. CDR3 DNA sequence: TGTGCCAGCAGTGACGACAGGGGGGTGAGGGAGCAGTACTTC.

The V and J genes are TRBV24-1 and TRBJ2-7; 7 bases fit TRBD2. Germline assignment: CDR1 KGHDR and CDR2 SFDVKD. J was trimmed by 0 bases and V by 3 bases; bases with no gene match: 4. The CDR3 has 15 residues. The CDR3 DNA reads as TGTGCCACCAGTGATCCCCCGGGAGGCTCCTACGAGCAGTACTTC. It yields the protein CATSDPPGGSYEQYF.

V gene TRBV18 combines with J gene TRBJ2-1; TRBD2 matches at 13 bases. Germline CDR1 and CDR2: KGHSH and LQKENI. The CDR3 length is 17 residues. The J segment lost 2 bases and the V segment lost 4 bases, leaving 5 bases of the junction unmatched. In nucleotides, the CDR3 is TGTGCCAGCTCACGTTGGACTAGCGGGAGTCCCTACAATGAGCAGTTCTTC. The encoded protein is CASSRWTSGSPYNEQFF.

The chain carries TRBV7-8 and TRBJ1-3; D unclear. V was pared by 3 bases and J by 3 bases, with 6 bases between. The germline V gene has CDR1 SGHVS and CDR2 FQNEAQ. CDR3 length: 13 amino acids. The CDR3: CASSFLSGNTIYF. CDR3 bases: TGTGCCAGCAGCTTCTTGAGTGGAAACACCATATATTTT.

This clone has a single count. CDR3 nucleotides: TGTGCCAGCAGCGTAGGTTGGGGCGGAATAAACACTGAAGCTTTCTTT. Protein product: CASSVGWGGINTEAFF. The chain uses TRBV9 and TRBJ1-1; the D gene is possibly TRBD1 (5 bases). Trimming took off 0 bases at V and 2 bases at J, with 14 bases between the two ends. Germline loops: CDR1 SGDLS, CDR2 YYNGEE. CDR3 length equals 16 residues. Full variable domain (missing parts from reference TRBV9 and TRBJ1-1): DSGVTQTPKHLITATGQRVTLRCSPRSGDLSVYWYQQSLDQGLQFLIQYYNGEERAKGNILERFSAQQFPDLHSELNLSSLELGDSALYFCASSVGWGGINTEAFFGQGTRLTVV.

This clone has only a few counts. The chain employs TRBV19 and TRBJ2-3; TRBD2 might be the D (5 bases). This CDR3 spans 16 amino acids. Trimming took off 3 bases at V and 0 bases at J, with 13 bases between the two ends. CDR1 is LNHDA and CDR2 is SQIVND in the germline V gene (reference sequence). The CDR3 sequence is CASSIGPPGSTDTQYF. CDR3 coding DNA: TGTGCCAGTAGTATTGGGCCCCCGGGGAGCACAGATACGCAGTATTTT.

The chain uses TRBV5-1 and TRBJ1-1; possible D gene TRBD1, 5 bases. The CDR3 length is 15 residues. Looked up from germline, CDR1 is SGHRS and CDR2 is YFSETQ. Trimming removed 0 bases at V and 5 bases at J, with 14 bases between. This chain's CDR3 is CASSLGLGRGTEAFF. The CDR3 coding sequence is TGCGCCAGCAGCTTGGGGTTGGGGCGGGGTACTGAAGCTTTCTTT.

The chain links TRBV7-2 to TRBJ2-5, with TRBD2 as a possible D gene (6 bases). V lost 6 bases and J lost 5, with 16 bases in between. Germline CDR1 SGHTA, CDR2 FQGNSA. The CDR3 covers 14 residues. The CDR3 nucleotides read TGTGCCAGCAGTCTTGACCCTCGGGGGGAGACCCAGTACTTC. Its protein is CASSLDPRGETQYF.

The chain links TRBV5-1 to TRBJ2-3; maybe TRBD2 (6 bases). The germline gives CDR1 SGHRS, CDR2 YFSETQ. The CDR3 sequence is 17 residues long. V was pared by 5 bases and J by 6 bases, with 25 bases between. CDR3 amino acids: CASRRDGSEGLSDTQYF. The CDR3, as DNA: TGCGCCAGCAGAAGGGACGGGAGTGAGGGACTCTCCGATACGCAGTATTTT.

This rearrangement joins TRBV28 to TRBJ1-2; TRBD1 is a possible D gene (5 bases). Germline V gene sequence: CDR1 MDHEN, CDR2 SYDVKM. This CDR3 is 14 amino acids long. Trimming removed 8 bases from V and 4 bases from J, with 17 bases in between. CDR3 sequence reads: CASGTVESGYGYTF. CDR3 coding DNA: TGTGCCAGCGGGACTGTAGAAAGCGGCTATGGCTACACCTTC.

The CDR3 here is CASSLDGHKDTEAFF. The DNA of the CDR3 is TGCGCCAGCAGCTTGGATGGACATAAGGACACTGAAGCTTTCTTT. V usage is TRBV5-1 and J usage is TRBJ1-1; D may be TRBD1 (5 bases). The germline gives CDR1 SGHRS, CDR2 YFSETQ. The CDR3 has 15 amino acids. The V end was cut by 0 bases, the J end by 3 bases, with 12 bases between.

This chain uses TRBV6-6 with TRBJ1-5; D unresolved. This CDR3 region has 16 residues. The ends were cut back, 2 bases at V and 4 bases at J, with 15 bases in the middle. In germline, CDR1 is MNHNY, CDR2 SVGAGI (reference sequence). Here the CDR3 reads CASSYLVGEGNQPQHF. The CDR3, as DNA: TGTGCCAGCAGTTACCTCGTCGGGGAGGGAAATCAGCCCCAGCATTTT.

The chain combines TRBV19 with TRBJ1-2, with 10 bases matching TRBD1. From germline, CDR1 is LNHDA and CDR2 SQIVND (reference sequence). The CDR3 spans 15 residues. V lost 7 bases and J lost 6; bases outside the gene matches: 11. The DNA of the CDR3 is TGTGCCAGTAATCTACCGGGACAGGGGATCGATGGCTACACCTTC. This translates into CASNLPGQGIDGYTF. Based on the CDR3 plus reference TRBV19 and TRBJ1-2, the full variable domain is DGGITQSPKYLFRKEGQNVTLSCEQNLNHDAMYWYRQDPGQGLRLIYYSQIVNDFQKGDIAEGYSVSREKKESFPLTVTSAQKNPTAFYLCASNLPGQGIDGYTFGSGTRLTVV.